This record covers a single T cell receptor beta chain. The antigen is unknown. CDR1 and CDR2 from the germline V gene are SGHRS and YFSETQ. The CDR3 has 13 residues. The germline V and J ends were trimmed by 2 bases and 6 bases, with 8 bases remaining between them. This record comes from a study of T cell responses to AZD1222 COVID-19 vaccine. Whole-study findings and limits: Clonal diversity may have been underestimated, and the donors were mostly white British, with more females than males. The CD4 TCRs associated with vaccination extended across spike and predominated at 160-218 and 743-854. Repertoire sampling occurred only after the peak T cell response.

Generated by immunoSEQ multiplex PCR, the TCRdb table keeps only in-frame clones and is missing some. This sample has approximately 100,000 clones, with just under 90% found just once. The source of this sequence is an adult in good health. The sequences come from peripheral blood, collected on day 0 of AZD1222 vaccination. The chain employs TRBV5-1 and TRBJ2-2; D call uncertain. CDR3 nucleotides: TGCGCCAGCAGCTTCGGCGATCCCGGGGAGCTGTTTTTT. It codes for CASSFGDPGELFF.